The clone carrying this T cell receptor (beta chain) has a count of ten or more. No antigen is known for it. The template used for profiling TCR beta VDJ and CDR3 was genomic DNA. In TCRdb, the reads were re-called with MiXCR into one record per CDR3 protein. The sample lists around 140,000 distinct CDR3 sequences, around two fifths seen once, with more than 7% in the top ten. The ends were cut back, 4 bases at V and 4 bases at J, with 7 bases in the middle. Germline CDR1 SGHTA, CDR2 FQGNSA. The CDR3 loop spans 12 amino acids. This record comes from a study of CD8+CD57+ T cells in acquired aplastic anemia. Study summary: On average, sorted CD4+ and CD8+ cells gave approximately 3.5 ug of DNA. Average CD4+ read depth in healthy donors was some 11 million reads.

Points from the study as a whole: Overlap between patients and controls comprised 25 to 30 CD8+ CDR3 sequences. Significant differences in CD8+ Simpson's diversity were not observed between patients and controls.

The sequenced sample consisted of sorted CD4+, CD8+, or CD8+CD57+ T cells (not recorded which) from PBMCs. The chain employs TRBV7-2 and TRBJ2-5; perhaps TRBD2 as D (5 bases). This receptor was identified in a human donor in good health, serving as a control. The CDR3 DNA reads as TGTGCCAGCAGCTCGCGGGCAGAGACCCAGTACTTC. Amino acid sequence: CASSSRAETQYF.